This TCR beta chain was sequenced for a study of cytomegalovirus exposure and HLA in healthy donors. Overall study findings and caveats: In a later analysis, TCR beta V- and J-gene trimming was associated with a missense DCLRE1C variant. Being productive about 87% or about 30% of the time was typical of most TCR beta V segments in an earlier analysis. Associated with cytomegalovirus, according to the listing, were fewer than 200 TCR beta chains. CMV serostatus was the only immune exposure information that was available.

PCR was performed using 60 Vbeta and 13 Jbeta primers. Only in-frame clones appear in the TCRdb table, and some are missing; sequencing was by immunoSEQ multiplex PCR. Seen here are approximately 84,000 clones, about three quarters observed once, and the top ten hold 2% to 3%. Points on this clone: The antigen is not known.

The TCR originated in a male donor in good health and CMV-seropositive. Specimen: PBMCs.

In DNA, the CDR3 is TGTGCCAGCGCCCGACTGTCAAGCACAGATACGCAGTATTTT. Amino acids: CASARLSSTDTQYF. The chain recombines TRBV6-6 with TRBJ2-3; no reliable D call. The CDR3 extends over 14 amino acids. The germline V gene has CDR1 MNHNY and CDR2 SVGAGI (reference sequence). V gave up 8 bases and J gave up 0 bases, with 12 bases separating them.